These T cell receptor beta chains were read from a single sample in a study of blood T cell repertoires in COVID-19. Produced via immunoSEQ multiplex PCR; TCRdb's table is partial and in-frame only. The data hold a few hundred thousand clones, with 91% observed a single time. Sequencing was done on a sample of PBMCs or T cells enriched from blood (not recorded which). The receptors originated from a human donor in a cohort exposed to, infected with or recovered from COVID-19 (not recorded which). The donor label of this sample is uncertain. Each CDR3 is given with its conserved first and last residue. D genes are given only for firm matches. The size of a clone is reported for some rows only, either as once, few or many, or as a class for expanded clones.

v_gene	j_gene	abundance	d_gene	CDR3nt	CDR3aa
TRBV10-3	TRBJ2-2	.	TRBD2	TGTGCCCGGAACCAGCGGGGGAACAACACCGGGGAGCTGTTTTTT	CARNQRGNNTGELFF
TRBV12-5	TRBJ2-5	.	.	TGTGCTAGTGGTTCCCCTCAATCAGGTCGAGAGACCCAGTACTTC	CASGSPQSGRETQYF
TRBV5-1	TRBJ1-1	.	TRBD1	TGCGCCAGCAGCCATACTCGACAGGGGAAGGGAAGGAACACTGAAGCTTTCTTT	CASSHTRQGKGRNTEAFF
TRBV2	TRBJ1-1	.	.	TGTGCCAGCAGTGGACAGTCGAACACTGAAGCTTTCTTT	CASSGQSNTEAFF
TRBV6-5	TRBJ1-2	few	.	TGTGCCAGCAGGAGGACAGAGAACTATGGCTACACCTTC	CASRRTENYGYTF
TRBV5-1	TRBJ2-7	few	TRBD2	TGCGCCAGCAGCTCGACACCGGGGGGAACCTACGAGCAGTACTTC	CASSSTPGGTYEQYF
TRBV12-3/TRBV12-4	TRBJ1-2	few	TRBD1	TGTGCCAGCAGGCACCCAGGGGGCGGCTACACCTTC	CASRHPGGGYTF
TRBV4-1	TRBJ2-1	.	TRBD2	TGCGCCAGCAGCCAAGATAGTAAGCGGGGGCCTTACAATGAGCAGTTCTTC	CASSQDSKRGPYNEQFF
TRBV7-2	TRBJ1-4	.	.	TGTGCCAGCAGCTTGACGAGGGGGGGACGCGAAAAACTGTTTTTT	CASSLTRGGREKLFF
TRBV6-2/TRBV6-3	TRBJ1-3	once	.	TGTGCCAGCAGTTTCGGAGAGCCTGGAAACACCATATATTTT	CASSFGEPGNTIYF
TRBV14	TRBJ1-2	.	TRBD1	TGTGCCAGCAGCCCTTACAGGGGTCCGATGGGTGGCTACACCTTC	CASSPYRGPMGGYTF
TRBV30	TRBJ2-1	.	TRBD1	TGTGCCTGGAATTTGGGACAGGGAGTCAATGAGCAGTTCTTC	CAWNLGQGVNEQFF
TRBV6-2/TRBV6-3	TRBJ1-5	.	TRBD1	TGTGCCAGCAGCGTTTCCGGGACAGGGTTTCAGCCCCAGCATTTT	CASSVSGTGFQPQHF
TRBV3-1/TRBV3-2	TRBJ1-6	.	.	TGTGCCAGCAGCCAAGGGCAGGGATATTCACCCCTCCACTTT	CASSQGQGYSPLHF
TRBV10-3	TRBJ1-6	.	TRBD1	TGTGCCATCAGTGGACAGACAGGGGGTGTGTTTGATTCACCCCTCCACTTT	CAISGQTGGVFDSPLHF
TRBV11-3	TRBJ2-3	once	.	TGTGCCAGCAGCCCACTGCCCGGGATCAGCGCGGCGCAGTATTTT	CASSPLPGISAAQYF
TRBV3-1/TRBV3-2	TRBJ1-1	.	.	TGTGCCAGCAGCTTTAGAATGGGGGGGGACACTGAAGCTTTCTTT	CASSFRMGGDTEAFF
TRBV30	TRBJ1-4	.	.	TGTGCCTGGAGTTCTCCCCCTGTTGAAAAACTGTTTTTT	CAWSSPPVEKLFF
TRBV9	TRBJ1-2	once	TRBD1	TGTGCCAGCAGACAGGGGGTCGACGGCTACACCTTC	CASRQGVDGYTF
TRBV7-9	TRBJ2-3	.	TRBD1	TGTGCCAGCAGCACGGGACAGGGGCCTTCACGCACAGATACGCAGTATTTT	CASSTGQGPSRTDTQYF
TRBV30	TRBJ1-2	.	TRBD1	TGTGCCTGGCTGGGACAGGGGAACTATGGCTACACCTTC	CAWLGQGNYGYTF
TRBV28	TRBJ1-1	.	.	TGTGCCAGCAGTTTCGGGGGGACTGAAGCTTTCTTT	CASSFGGTEAFF
TRBV10-1	TRBJ1-2	once	TRBD1	TGCGCCAGCAGTGAAGACAGGGTCGGCGGCTACACCTTC	CASSEDRVGGYTF
TRBV20-1	TRBJ2-7	once	TRBD1	TGCAGTGCAGGACAGGGCACCGAGCAGTACTTC	CSAGQGTEQYF
TRBV28	TRBJ1-2	.	.	TGTGCCAGCAGTTTCCCCAGGGATAACTATGGCTACACCTTC	CASSFPRDNYGYTF
TRBV30	TRBJ1-5	.	.	TGTGCCTGGAGTCCCACAGGGCCGCCGGGTCAGCCCCAGCATTTT	CAWSPTGPPGQPQHF
TRBV19	TRBJ1-5	.	.	TGTGCCACTATCGACAGAAGCAATCAGCCCCAGCATTTT	CATIDRSNQPQHF
TRBV15	TRBJ2-7	.	TRBD1	TGTGCCACCAGCAGAGGGGGCCGGGACAGTACCTACGAGCAGTACTTC	CATSRGGRDSTYEQYF